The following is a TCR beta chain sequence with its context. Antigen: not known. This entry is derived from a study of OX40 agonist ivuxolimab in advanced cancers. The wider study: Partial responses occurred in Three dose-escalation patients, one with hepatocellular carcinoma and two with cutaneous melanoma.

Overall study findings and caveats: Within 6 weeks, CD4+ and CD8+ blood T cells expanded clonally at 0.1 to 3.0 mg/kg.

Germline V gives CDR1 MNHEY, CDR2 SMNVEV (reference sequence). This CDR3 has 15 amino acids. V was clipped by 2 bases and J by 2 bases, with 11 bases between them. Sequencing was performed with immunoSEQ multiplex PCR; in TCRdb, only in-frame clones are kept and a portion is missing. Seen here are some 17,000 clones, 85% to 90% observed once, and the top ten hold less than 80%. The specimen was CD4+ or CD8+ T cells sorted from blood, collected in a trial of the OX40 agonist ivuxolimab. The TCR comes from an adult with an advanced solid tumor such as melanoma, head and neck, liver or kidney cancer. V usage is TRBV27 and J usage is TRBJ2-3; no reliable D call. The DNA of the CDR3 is TGTGCCAGCAGTTTAGGGCCCTGGCCCACAGATACGCAGTATTTT. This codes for CASSLGPWPTDTQYF.